The subject of this entry is one T cell receptor beta chain. Antigen specificity is unknown. Use of 60 Vbeta and 13 Jbeta primers characterized the PCR. Generated by immunoSEQ multiplex PCR, the TCRdb table keeps only in-frame clones and is missing some. The sample has some 98,000 clones, about 70% seen once. The sample comes from a study of cytomegalovirus exposure and HLA in healthy donors. Study-wide results and limits: The authors listed 150 or so TCR beta chains as cytomegalovirus-associated. The study carried out a later analysis of TCR beta sequences. It associated 15,000 to 20,000 of them with specific HLA alleles at a false discovery rate of 0.05.

CDR3 length equals 16 residues. CDR1 and CDR2 (germline): LNHDA, SQIVND (reference sequence). V lost 7 bases and J lost 0; bases outside the gene matches: 7. The sample was PBMCs. This rearrangement joins TRBV19 to TRBJ1-5; 9 nucleotides align to TRBD1. The clonotype comes from a human donor in good health. CDR3 coding DNA: TGTGCCAGTACCGGGACAGGGTTTCTTAGCAATCAGCCCCAGCATTTT. Translating gives CASTGTGFLSNQPQHF. Looking up the rest from reference TRBV19 and TRBJ1-5 gives the full variable domain: DGGITQSPKYLFRKEGQNVTLSCEQNLNHDAMYWYRQDPGQGLRLIYYSQIVNDFQKGDIAEGYSVSREKKESFPLTVTSAQKNPTAFYLCASTGTGFLSNQPQHFGDGTRLSIL.